The clone carrying this T cell receptor (beta chain) occurred once. V shed 4 bases and J 6 bases; nucleotides not matched to a gene: 8. The CDR3 extends over 14 amino acids. The germline V gene encodes CDR1 SGHTA and CDR2 FQGNSA. This record comes from a study of blood T cell repertoires in COVID-19. Study context: Whether acute or convalescent, the COVID-19 samples came from the United States, Italy and Spain. The cDNA or gDNA used as material had been derived from T cells, B-cell-depleted T cells, or PBMCs.

How the authors handled the data: Researchers report that nucleated cell counts were estimated from reference gene primer amplification. The protocol was immunoSEQ multiplex PCR, while the TCRdb copy is restricted to in-frame clones and leaves out a portion. Clone size and V and J calls were adopted from that table, with D and trimming inferred from the DNA. The data show about 170,000 clones, with around 81% seen just once and about 11% held by the top ten. The receptor was derived from a man in his 70s with active or convalescent COVID-19. What was sequenced was peripheral blood. The chain links TRBV7-2 to TRBJ1-2; 7 nucleotides match TRBD1. CDR3 protein: CASSSRQGLDGYTF. CDR3 in DNA: TGTGCCAGCAGCTCCCGACAGGGATTGGATGGCTACACCTTC.